This T cell receptor (beta chain) was documented in a study of blood T cells in healthy people across ages. Findings and caveats of the study: Bulk PBMC profiling left naive and antigen-experienced comparisons inconclusive. Donor CMV status was unknown, possibly confounding expanded clonotype changes. Estimated diversity, derived from one million T cells, was regarded as an underestimate.

Sample-barcoded 5' priming and a J-beta primer mix drove a second PCR of about 6 to 12 cycles. TCRdb re-called the 5' RACE reads with MiXCR, one entry per CDR3 protein. There are 600,000 or so distinct CDR3 sequences in the sample; roughly 43% occur only once, and around 23% lies in the top ten. Points on this clonotype: Its antigen is undetermined.

There were healthy Caucasian individuals from Russia, aged about 6 to 100, serving as donors. In germline, CDR1 is LGHNA, CDR2 YSLEER. This CDR3 region has 15 residues. Trimming took off 0 bases at V and 5 bases at J, with 13 bases between the two ends. Specimen: blood. This TCR came from a man older than 75 in good health. The V gene is TRBV4-3, the J gene TRBJ2-5, with D perhaps matching TRBD1 or TRBD2 (5 bases each). CDR3 loop: CASSQDLGVGETQYF. The CDR3 region has the DNA TGCGCCAGCAGCCAAGATTTGGGGGTTGGGGAGACCCAGTACTTC.